The present TCR beta chain was sequenced within a study of CD8 T cells in Susac syndrome (dated by TCRdb to the late 2010s). Study-level background: Among the Susac syndrome patients who were sequenced, clinically active disease was present in 5 or 6 and clinical remission was observed in eight. The study compared CD8+ T cell repertoire clonality among roughly 12 healthy donors, 14 Susac syndrome patients and 15 multiple sclerosis patients. Whether CD8+ T cell activation and differentiation in Susac syndrome was antigen driven was tested using repertoire sequencing. At blood withdrawal, Susac syndrome patients were either therapy-naive, taking corticosteroids (in some cases with IVIg as well), or taking IVIg alone. Results and caveats for the whole study, not just this receptor: CD8+ repertoires in Susac syndrome showed clonal expansion, which was highest in CD8+ TEMRA cells and was greater in clinically active patients than in remitting patients. The study acknowledged that relatively few individuals were included in the TCR sequencing and HLA analysis. Looking at Susac-specific public clones, the researchers identified about 15 in the total CD8+ repertoire and five in the CD8+ TEMRA repertoire.

RNA was extracted using the RNeasy kit, and roughly 0.5 to 1 ug of the RNA was reverse transcribed with random hexamers. The immunoSEQ multiplex PCR assay, which covers 54 Vbeta and 13 Jbeta segments, was used to amplify TCR beta CDR3 regions. Bias from PCR amplification was corrected by using a synthetic template baseline for primer optimization and for computational correction. The authors processed their data as follows. Reads were annotated to V, D and J genes according to IMGT and were analyzed with immunoSEQ Analyzer, with only productive sequences retained. Clonality was computed as one minus Shannon entropy normalized by log2 of the number of productive unique sequences. For each patient and control, public and private clones were evaluated within the 100 most prevalent clones. Clones were defined as Susac-specific when absent from the healthy and MS cohorts, from about 1,100 published viral clones and from other ImmuneACCESS disease sequences. TCRdb redid the processing of the public reads, applying fastp at Q25 and MiXCR, and retained in-frame beta chains. Rows with one shared CDR3 protein collapse into an entry with the most common genes and DNA. The V and J calls and clone size are TCRdb's, not the authors'. The sample includes about 120,000 distinct CDR3 sequences, with over 90% observed a single time. The ten largest clones add up to about 0.27% of the sample.

Concerning this clonotype: No antigen is known for it. Base qualities are not at hand, and no much larger clone is one base apart.

From the cysteine up to the phenylalanine, the CDR3 has a length of 14 residues. Of the read, only the CDR3 DNA is kept; its 42 bases are in frame from base 1. As encoded in the germline V gene (reference sequence), CDR1 is SGHNT while CDR2 is YYREEE. Trimming costs V 4 bases and J 2 bases, and their ends lie 12 bases apart. High-throughput TCR beta sequencing profiled peripheral blood CD8+ and CD4+ T cells from healthy donors, Susac syndrome patients and multiple sclerosis patients. Susac syndrome patients met recently defined diagnostic criteria for definite or probable disease. Bulk CD8+ and CD4+ T cells were purified by magnetic negative isolation, while CD8+ TEMRA cells were enriched using FACS. Blood was collected in EDTA tubes and processed within 24 hours, with PBMCs isolated through density gradient centrifugation. PBMCs intended for TCR sequencing were cryopreserved in liquid nitrogen and thawed later in a water bath at 37 degrees C. A purity of at least 90% was achieved for sorted or isolated CD4+, CD8+ and CD8+ TEMRA cells.

This chain joins TRBV5-4 to TRBJ1-2; 6 matching bases give a weak D call of TRBD1. Sequencing was carried out using CD8+ T cells from PBMCs. The clonotype originates from a human donor with Susac syndrome. The CDR3 region has the sequence CASSLGGLNYGYTF. In nucleotide form, the sequence is TGTGCCAGCAGCCTGGGGGGGCTAAACTATGGCTACACCTTC.